Following are 19 T cell receptor beta chains from one sample sequenced in a study of identical twins. TCRdb fed the 5' RACE reads into MiXCR, producing one record per CDR3 protein. Among around 490,000 distinct CDR3 sequences listed, over 12% were seen once. Another study also made use of these data, one on yellow fever vaccine responses in identical twins.

Sequencing was performed on CD4+ T cells sorted from blood. Source of these receptors: a woman in her late teens or twenties in good health.

The chain couples TRBV12-3 or TRBV12-4 to TRBJ2-3; 7 bases align to TRBD2. J gave up 0 bases and V 3 bases, and 3 bases lay outside the gene matches. The CDR3 sequence is 15 residues long. Written as DNA, the CDR3 is TGTGCCAGCAGTTTGCGGGAGATCAGCACAGATACGCAGTATTTT. It is translated as CASSLREISTDTQYF.

The chain links TRBV7-6 to TRBJ2-7; 7 nucleotides agree with TRBD1. From germline, CDR1 is SGHVS and CDR2 FNYEAQ. The CDR3 length is 13 residues. The V and J ends lost 2 bases and 6 bases, in that order; junction bases with no gene match: 4. The CDR3, as DNA: TGTGCCAGCAGCTTAAGGGGGCGCGCCGAGCAGTACTTC. It translates to CASSLRGRAEQYF.

This clonotype was seen repeatedly, ten times or more. V and J are TRBV5-1 and TRBJ2-7; 12 nucleotides agree with TRBD2. From germline, CDR1 is SGHRS and CDR2 YFSETQ. The CDR3 loop spans 15 amino acids. Unmatched junction bases numbered 6, after V lost 3 bases and J lost 5 bases. CDR3 loop: CASSWGTSGRDEQYF. The CDR3 nucleotides are TGCGCCAGCAGCTGGGGGACTAGCGGGCGTGACGAGCAGTACTTC.

The chain has TRBV5-1 and TRBJ2-2; TRBD1 agrees at 7 bases. Per germline, CDR1 SGHRS and CDR2 YFSETQ. The CDR3 is 14 amino acids. J gave up 6 bases and V 2 bases, and 4 bases lay outside the gene matches. The CDR3 nucleotides are TGCGCCAGCAGCTTAGGGGGCGTCTCCGGGGAGCTGTTTTTT. Its translation is CASSLGGVSGELFF.

The V and J genes are TRBV5-6 and TRBJ2-7; tentative D call: TRBD2 (6 bases). CDR1 is SGHDT and CDR2 is YYEEEE in the germline V gene. Trimming removed 3 bases at V and 1 base at J, with 8 bases between. CDR3 size: 13 residues. The DNA for the CDR3 is TGTGCCAGCAGCTGGGACTTATCCTACGAGCAGTACTTC. Translating it yields CASSWDLSYEQYF.

The table lists this clonotype with many counts. The V call is TRBV12-3 or TRBV12-4, the J call TRBJ2-1; D is unclear. The CDR3 covers 14 residues. V shed 6 bases and J shed 10 bases, with 19 bases lying between them. The CDR3 spells CASSEFDPRGEQFF. CDR3 nucleotide sequence: TGTGCCAGCAGCGAGTTTGACCCCCGCGGAGAGCAGTTCTTC.

This clonotype appeared a few times. This chain joins TRBV29-1 and TRBJ2-1; D gene ambiguous. CDR3 size: 13 residues. Per the germline V gene, CDR1 is SQVTM and CDR2 is ANQGSEA. V lost 3 bases, J lost 5 bases, and 11 bases lay in between. CDR3 nucleotides: TGCAGCGTTGATAATATCTATAACAATGAGCAGTTCTTC. Translating it yields CSVDNIYNNEQFF.

This clonotype came up many times. V usage is TRBV7-8 and J usage is TRBJ2-2; D is unresolved. Germline assignment: CDR1 SGHVS and CDR2 FQNEAQ. The CDR3 extends over 18 amino acids. V lost 3 bases, J lost 0 bases, and 17 bases lay in between. CDR3 sequence reads: CASSFPIQVTPNTGELFF. CDR3 in DNA: TGTGCCAGCAGCTTTCCAATTCAAGTAACTCCGAACACCGGGGAGCTGTTTTTT.

This clonotype has only a few counts. The rearrangement links TRBV2 to TRBJ2-5; TRBD2 matches at 7 bases. Germline assignment: CDR1 SNHLY and CDR2 FYNNEI. The CDR3 totals 16 residues. V lost 4 bases to trimming and J lost 1 base; unmatched junction nucleotides: 9. CDR3 protein: CASSVVRGTIQETQYF. DNA of the CDR3: TGTGCCAGCAGTGTTGTGCGGGGGACCATCCAAGAGACCCAGTACTTC.

This chain uses TRBV20-1 with TRBJ2-1, with TRBD2 identical over 9 bases. The germline CDR1 and CDR2 sequences are DFQATT and SNEGSKA (reference sequence). V lost 0 bases and J lost 2; bases outside the gene matches: 14. The CDR3 extends over 19 amino acids. CDR3 protein: CSARDRGSGSPPTYNEQFF. The CDR3 nucleotides read TGCAGTGCTAGAGATAGAGGTAGCGGGAGTCCTCCGACCTACAATGAGCAGTTCTTC.

This clonotype has a count of ten or more. This chain connects TRBV29-1 to TRBJ2-1, with D perhaps matching TRBD1 (6 bases). V lost 3 bases to trimming and J lost 6 bases, with 12 bases between them. The CDR3 length is 13 residues. The germline V gene has CDR1 SQVTM and CDR2 ANQGSEA. CDR3 in amino acids: CSVELQGFNEQFF. The CDR3 nucleotides read TGCAGCGTTGAGTTACAGGGTTTCAATGAGCAGTTCTTC.

The V and J genes are TRBV7-9 and TRBJ1-6; D remains unclear. V was shortened by 2 bases and J by 9 bases, with 11 bases between the two germline ends. CDR3 length: 14 residues. CDR1 is SEHNR, CDR2 FQNEAQ, per germline (reference sequence). The CDR3 DNA sequence: TGTGCCAGCAGCTTACAAGCCGGGCCTTCACCCCTCCACTTT. This encodes CASSLQAGPSPLHF.

This chain links TRBV27 with TRBJ1-5, with D possibly being TRBD1 (5 bases). V dropped 0 bases and J dropped 6 bases, with 12 bases sitting between them. Germline V gene sequence: CDR1 MNHEY, CDR2 SMNVEV (reference sequence). The CDR3 sequence is 15 residues long. CDR3 sequence reads: CASSLSGRGIQPQHF. CDR3 nucleotides: TGTGCCAGCAGTTTATCGGGTAGGGGAATTCAGCCCCAGCATTTT.

The chain is built from TRBV5-1 and TRBJ2-1; 9 bases match TRBD2. Trimming took 5 bases from V and 9 from J; bases not matched to a gene: 6. The CDR3 sequence is 13 residues long. CDR1 is SGHRS and CDR2 is YFSETQ in the germline V gene. In DNA, the CDR3 is TGCGCCAGCAGTCTAGCGGGATTGAGTGAGCAGTTCTTC. It is translated as CASSLAGLSEQFF.

This clonotype appeared many times. The J gene is TRBJ2-3, the V gene TRBV5-1; D gene ambiguous. Trimming left V 0 bases short and J 1 base short, with 6 bases between. Germline CDR1 reads SGHRS; CDR2 reads YFSETQ. CDR3 size: 14 residues. The CDR3, as DNA: TGCGCCAGCAGCTTGGTCGAAGGCACAGATACGCAGTATTTT. Translated, it gives CASSLVEGTDTQYF.

Only a few counts were recorded for this clonotype. This sequence joins TRBV5-1 and TRBJ2-3, with D maybe TRBD2 (6 bases). V lost 4 bases and J 0 bases, leaving 12 bases between the germline ends. The CDR3 totals 15 residues. Germline V gene lookup returns CDR1 SGHRS and CDR2 YFSETQ. CDR3 DNA: TGCGCCAGCAGCCATGGGGGGACTAGCACAGATACGCAGTATTTT. Translation gives CASSHGGTSTDTQYF.

The chain joins TRBV3-1 to TRBJ2-7; D not certain. The CDR3 runs 13 residues. Trimming stripped 4 bases from V and 5 bases from J, with 12 bases between. Germline lookup yields CDR1 LGHDT and CDR2 YNNKEL (reference sequence). CDR3 sequence: CASSRLSSDEQYF. The CDR3 DNA reads TGTGCCAGCAGCCGGCTTTCCTCGGACGAGCAGTACTTC.

This clonotype appeared a few times. This chain links TRBV28 with TRBJ2-2, with D possibly TRBD1 on 6 matching bases. The ends were cut back, 6 bases at V and 7 bases at J, with 21 bases in the middle. CDR1 MDHEN and CDR2 SYDVKM come from the germline V gene. This CDR3 is 16 amino acids long. The CDR3 region has the DNA TGTGCCAGCAGGCTCGTTCGGACAGCCTGGGGCGGGGAGCTGTTTTTT. Its protein is CASRLVRTAWGGELFF.

The chain employs TRBV5-1 and TRBJ2-3; unclear D gene. Germline CDR1 SGHRS, CDR2 YFSETQ. Trimming took 0 bases from V and 1 from J, leaving 12 bases between them. The CDR3 runs 16 residues. CDR3 coding DNA: TGCGCCAGCAGCTTGGGCCGACCATCGGGCACAGATACGCAGTATTTT. This encodes CASSLGRPSGTDTQYF.